This T cell receptor (beta chain) was recovered during a study of blood T cell repertoires in COVID-19. Across the study: The origin of the acute and convalescent COVID-19 samples was the United States, Italy and Spain. From T cells, B-cell-depleted T cells, or PBMCs came the material, which was cDNA or gDNA.

Germline V gene data show CDR1 as SGHTA and CDR2 as FQGNSA. The CDR3 is made up of 19 amino acids. Losses at the gene ends were 5 bases for V and 1 base for J; bases not matched to a gene: 19. Study processing details: Amplification from reference gene primers served as the basis for estimated nucleated cell counts. Repertoires were generated with immunoSEQ multiplex PCR, while TCRdb's copy carries only in-frame clones and drops some. V and J calls and clone size are copied from that table; D and trimming were computed from the DNA. Of 85,000 to 110,000 clones in the sample, around 90% were seen once.

V and J are TRBV7-2 and TRBJ2-7, with 8 bases matching TRBD2. The sequence was collected from a woman older than 75 in a cohort sampled during active COVID-19. Sequenced sample: peripheral blood. Here the CDR3 reads CASSPALRSSSGVSYEQYF. For the CDR3, the DNA is TGTGCCAGCAGCCCCGCACTTAGGTCGAGTAGCGGGGTTTCCTACGAGCAGTACTTC.